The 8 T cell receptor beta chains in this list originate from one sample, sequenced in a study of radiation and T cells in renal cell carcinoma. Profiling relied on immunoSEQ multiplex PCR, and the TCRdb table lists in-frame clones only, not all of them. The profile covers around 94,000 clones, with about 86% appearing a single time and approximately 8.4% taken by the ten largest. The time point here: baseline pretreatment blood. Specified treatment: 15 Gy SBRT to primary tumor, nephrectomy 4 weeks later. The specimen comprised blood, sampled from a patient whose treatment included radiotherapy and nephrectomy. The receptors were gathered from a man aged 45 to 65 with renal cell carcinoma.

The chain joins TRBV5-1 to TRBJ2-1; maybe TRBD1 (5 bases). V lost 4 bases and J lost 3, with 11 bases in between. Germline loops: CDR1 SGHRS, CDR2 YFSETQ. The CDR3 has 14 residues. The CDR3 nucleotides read TGCGCCAGCAGCCTGACAGAAATCTACAATGAGCAGTTCTTC. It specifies CASSLTEIYNEQFF.

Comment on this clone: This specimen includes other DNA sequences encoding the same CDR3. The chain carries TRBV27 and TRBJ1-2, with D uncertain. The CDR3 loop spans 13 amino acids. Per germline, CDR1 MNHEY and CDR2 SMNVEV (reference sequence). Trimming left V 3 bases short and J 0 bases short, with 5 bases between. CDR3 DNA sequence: TGTGCCAGCAGTTTCCGACCTAACTATGGCTACACCTTC. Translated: CASSFRPNYGYTF.

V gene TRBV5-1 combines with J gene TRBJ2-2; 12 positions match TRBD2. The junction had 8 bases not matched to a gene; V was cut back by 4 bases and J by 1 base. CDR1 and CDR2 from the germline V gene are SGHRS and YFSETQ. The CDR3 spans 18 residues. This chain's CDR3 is CASSVLAGGLRNTGELFF. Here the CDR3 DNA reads TGCGCCAGCAGCGTCCTAGCGGGAGGGCTCCGGAACACCGGGGAGCTGTTTTTT.

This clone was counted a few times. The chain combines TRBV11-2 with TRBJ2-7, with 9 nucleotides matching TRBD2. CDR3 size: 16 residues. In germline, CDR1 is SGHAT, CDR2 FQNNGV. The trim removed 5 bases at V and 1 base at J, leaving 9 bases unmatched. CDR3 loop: CASSAYSGSESYEQYF. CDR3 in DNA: TGTGCCAGCAGCGCCTATAGCGGGAGTGAGTCCTACGAGCAGTACTTC.

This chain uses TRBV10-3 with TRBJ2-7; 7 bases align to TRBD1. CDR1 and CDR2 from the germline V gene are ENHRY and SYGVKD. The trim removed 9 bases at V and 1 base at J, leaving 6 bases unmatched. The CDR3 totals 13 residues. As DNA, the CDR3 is TGTGCCATTAGACTGGGACAGTCCTACGAGCAGTACTTC. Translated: CAIRLGQSYEQYF.

The CDR3 sequence is CAISPEVAYGYTF. In nucleotides, the CDR3 is TGTGCCATCAGCCCCGAGGTGGCCTATGGCTACACCTTC. The chain uses TRBV10-3 and TRBJ1-2; D uncertain. Germline V CDR1 and CDR2: ENHRY, SYGVKD. Deletions cut 6 bases from V and 4 bases from J, with 12 bases between. This CDR3 region has 13 residues.

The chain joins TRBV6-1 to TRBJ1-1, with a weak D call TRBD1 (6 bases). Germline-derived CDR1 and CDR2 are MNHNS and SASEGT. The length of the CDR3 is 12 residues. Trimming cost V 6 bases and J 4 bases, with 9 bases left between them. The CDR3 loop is CASRTGFTEAFF. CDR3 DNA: TGTGCCAGCAGGACAGGTTTCACTGAAGCTTTCTTT.

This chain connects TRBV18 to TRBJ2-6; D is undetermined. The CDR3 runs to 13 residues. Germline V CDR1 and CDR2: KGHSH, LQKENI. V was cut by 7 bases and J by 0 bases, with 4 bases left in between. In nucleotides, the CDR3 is TGTGCCAGCTTAAGCTCTGGGGCCAACGTCCTGACTTTC. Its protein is CASLSSGANVLTF.